A selection of T cell receptor beta chains follows, all from one sample in a study of shared clonotypes between healthy human individuals. Assay used: immunoSEQ multiplex PCR; TCRdb lists only in-frame clones, some missing. The sample carries roughly 2.2 million clones, around 93% recorded once. What was sequenced was naive CD4+ T cells from PBMCs. All receptors come from a man in his late teens or twenties in good health. Some clones in this sample may be carry-over from other donors' samples. The CDR3 runs from the conserved cysteine through the conserved F or W. D genes are given only for firm matches. Size is stated for part of the rows, as once, few or many counts, or as a class when the clone is expanded.

CDR3 DNA	CDR3 protein	CDR3 length	D gene	V gene	J gene	clone size
TGCAGCGTTGAAGTTGGAACGGGAGGCTCCTACAATGAGCAGTTCTTC	CSVEVGTGGSYNEQFF	16	TRBD2	TRBV29-1	TRBJ2-1	NA
TGTGCCAGCTCAGTTGGGGAATCTAACTATGGCTACACCTTC	CASSVGESNYGYTF	14	NA	TRBV18	TRBJ1-2	NA
TGTGCCAGCAGCTTAACGCCAGGGGGTCAGCCCCAGCATTTT	CASSLTPGGQPQHF	14	TRBD1	TRBV7-3	TRBJ1-5	NA
TGTGCCAGCAGCTCCCGACAGGACAGCTTATACGAGCAGTACTTC	CASSSRQDSLYEQYF	15	NA	TRBV7-2	TRBJ2-7	NA
TGTGCCATCAGTGAAAGCCCCCCCGATGAGCAGTTCTTC	CAISESPPDEQFF	13	NA	TRBV10-3	TRBJ2-1	few
TGTGCCAGCAGTGAAACCGCGGGAGCCCACGAGCAGTACTTC	CASSETAGAHEQYF	14	TRBD2	TRBV6-1	TRBJ2-7	NA
TGTGCCAGCAGCTCAGGGTGGGGAGGACTGTTTTTT	CASSSGWGGLFF	12	NA	TRBV13	TRBJ1-4	NA
TGTGCCAGCAGCCAAGGAGCAGGGTTAGGCCAGCCCCAGCATTTT	CASSQGAGLGQPQHF	15	NA	TRBV7-9	TRBJ1-5	once
TGCGCCAGCCGCACCGGACTAGCGACCTCCTACGAGCAGTACTTC	CASRTGLATSYEQYF	15	TRBD2	TRBV5-1	TRBJ2-7	NA
TGTGCCAGCAGCTCCGACAGGGGGCTTCCTACTGGCTACACCTTC	CASSSDRGLPTGYTF	15	TRBD1	TRBV5-6	TRBJ1-2	NA
TGTGCCAGCAGTTTAACGGGTCCCCCCTACGAGCAGTACTTC	CASSLTGPPYEQYF	14	NA	TRBV28	TRBJ2-7	NA
TGTGCCAGCAGCCAGCGTAACTATGGCTACACCTTC	CASSQRNYGYTF	12	NA	TRBV7-2	TRBJ1-2	NA
TGCGCCAGCAGCTTGGGTACCCTTCCCCCCGAAGCTTTCTTT	CASSLGTLPPEAFF	14	NA	TRBV5-1	TRBJ1-1	NA
TGCGCCAGCAGCCTTCAGATGACTAGCGGGAGCTCCTACGAGCAGTACTTC	CASSLQMTSGSSYEQYF	17	TRBD2	TRBV5-1	TRBJ2-7	NA
TGTGCCAGCAAAGACAGTTACGAGCAGTACTTC	CASKDSYEQYF	11	NA	TRBV28	TRBJ2-7	NA
TGTGCCAGCAGCCCGGATCTGGTGCGCTCCTACGAGCAGTACTTC	CASSPDLVRSYEQYF	15	NA	TRBV7-8	TRBJ2-7	NA
TGTGCCAGTAGTATCGGACCGAACCGGGGAGAGACCCAGTACTTC	CASSIGPNRGETQYF	15	NA	TRBV19	TRBJ2-5	NA
TGTGCCAGCAGCTCCGGGAGCACAGATACGCAGTATTTT	CASSSGSTDTQYF	13	NA	TRBV7-3	TRBJ2-3	NA
TGTGCCAGCAGTTTACGACTAGCAGATAGGGATACGCAGTATTTT	CASSLRLADRDTQYF	15	TRBD2	TRBV27	TRBJ2-3	NA
TGCGCCAGCAGCACGTCAGCGGATACCGGGGAGCTGTTTTTT	CASSTSADTGELFF	14	NA	TRBV5-1	TRBJ2-2	NA
TGTGCCAGCAGCCCCCCCTCCGGGACTAGCGGGGCTAGCTCCTACGAGCAGTACTTC	CASSPPSGTSGASSYEQYF	19	TRBD2	TRBV7-9	TRBJ2-7	NA
TGTGCCAGCTCATTCGGACAGGGCACTGAAGCTTTCTTT	CASSFGQGTEAFF	13	TRBD1	TRBV18	TRBJ1-1	NA
TGTGCCACCAGCAGAGATCTGGGGCCCTCTGGAAACACCATATATTTT	CATSRDLGPSGNTIYF	16	NA	TRBV15	TRBJ1-3	NA
TGCAGCGTTGAAGATCCAGGATTCCGAGCGGCTTTCTTT	CSVEDPGFRAAFF	13	NA	TRBV29-1	TRBJ1-1	few
TGTGCCAGCAGCTCACCCGTCGGGGGACATATGTACAATGAGCAGTTCTTC	CASSSPVGGHMYNEQFF	17	NA	TRBV11-2	TRBJ2-1	NA
TGTGCCAGCAGCCAAGGGTTGACTAGCGGGCCGAACACCGGGGAGCTGTTTTTT	CASSQGLTSGPNTGELFF	18	TRBD2	TRBV4-2	TRBJ2-2	NA
TGTGCCAGCAGCGTAGAGGGACTAGCTTTGGATACGCAGTATTTT	CASSVEGLALDTQYF	15	TRBD2	TRBV9	TRBJ2-3	NA
TGTGCCAGCAAGATTGACATCGGGACAAACTATGGCTACACCTTC	CASKIDIGTNYGYTF	15	NA	TRBV27	TRBJ1-2	NA